One and the same sample provided the 28 T cell receptor beta chains below, sequenced in a study of T cells in Graves' hyperthyroidism and ophthalmopathy. TCR beta CDR3 regions were amplified from RNA. HTBI primers were the set used in a first-round RT-PCR of the TCR CDR3. One entry per CDR3 protein, called by TCRdb with MiXCR from the multiplex PCR reads. The sample yields roughly 500,000 distinct CDR3 sequences, 15% to 20% seen once. Sample: blood. The receptor set was obtained from a woman in her thirties with Graves' ophthalmopathy.

There are a few counts of this clonotype. V and J are TRBV20-1 and TRBJ1-2; no definite D call. Germline V CDR1 and CDR2: DFQATT, SNEGSKA (reference sequence). The CDR3 runs 15 residues. The germline V and J ends were trimmed by 0 bases and 7 bases, with 18 bases remaining between them. CDR3 residues: CSARDPVGRSGGYTF. CDR3 nucleotide sequence: TGCAGTGCTAGAGATCCGGTGGGGAGGAGCGGTGGCTACACCTTC.

V is TRBV19 and J is TRBJ2-1; D possibly corresponds to TRBD2 (5 bases). The CDR3 runs 18 residues. V gave up 6 bases and J gave up 4 bases, with 25 bases separating them. CDR1 and CDR2 from the germline V gene are LNHDA and SQIVND (reference sequence). CDR3 loop: CASSPPGLVGATYNEQFF. CDR3 in DNA: TGTGCCAGTAGCCCCCCCGGGCTAGTGGGAGCAACGTACAATGAGCAGTTCTTC.

The rearrangement joins TRBV16 to TRBJ1-1; D unclear. From germline, CDR1 is KGHSY and CDR2 FQNENV. V dropped 3 bases and J dropped 5 bases, with 13 bases sitting between them. This CDR3 has 14 residues. The chain's CDR3 is CASSHGSSWTEAFF. The CDR3 coding sequence is TGTGCCAGCAGCCATGGCAGCTCTTGGACTGAAGCTTTCTTT.

This clonotype was seen many times. The chain has TRBV27 and TRBJ2-5, with TRBD1 as a possible D gene (6 bases). This CDR3 comprises 15 residues. Trimming removed 3 bases from V and 5 bases from J, with 16 bases in between. The germline CDR1 and CDR2 sequences are MNHEY and SMNVEV (reference sequence). The CDR3 sequence is CASSFRNRAQETQYF. The DNA for the CDR3 is TGTGCCAGCAGTTTTCGAAACAGGGCACAGGAGACCCAGTACTTC.

The V and J genes are TRBV6-1 and TRBJ1-1; D gene ambiguous. V lost 6 bases to trimming and J lost 4 bases, with 15 bases between them. The CDR3 runs to 14 residues. Germline V gene data show CDR1 as MNHNS and CDR2 as SASEGT. The CDR3 reads CASSPMSVATEAFF. The CDR3 DNA reads TGTGCCAGCAGCCCAATGTCGGTCGCCACTGAAGCTTTCTTT.

This clonotype was counted at least ten times. This chain connects TRBV28 to TRBJ2-4; TRBD2 is a possible D gene (5 bases). Germline V gives CDR1 MDHEN, CDR2 SYDVKM. With 7 bases removed from V and 1 base from J, the gap between germline ends came to 8 bases. This CDR3 is built from 13 residues. The CDR3 protein is CASNSGAKNIQYF. The CDR3 region has the DNA TGTGCCAGCAACTCGGGGGCCAAAAACATTCAGTACTTC.

The genes are TRBV30 and TRBJ2-7, with no clear D. Trimming took 2 bases from V and 3 from J, leaving 8 bases between them. The V gene's germline CDR1 is GTSNPN and CDR2 SVGIG (reference sequence). The CDR3 is 12 amino acids. This chain's CDR3 is CAWSTRRYEQYF. The DNA of the CDR3 is TGTGCCTGGAGTACCAGGCGCTACGAGCAGTACTTC.

This clonotype was seen more than once but under ten times. The chain couples TRBV10-3 to TRBJ1-4, with D hard to call. The CDR3 runs to 14 residues. V dropped 6 bases and J dropped 4 bases, with 12 bases sitting between them. Looked up from germline, CDR1 is ENHRY and CDR2 is SYGVKD. CDR3: CAIRDGGRNEKLFF. The CDR3, as DNA: TGTGCCATCAGGGACGGCGGCCGTAATGAAAAACTGTTTTTT.

The rearrangement links TRBV6-5 to TRBJ2-3, with 7 nucleotides matching TRBD2. The CDR3 consists of 15 residues. Losses at the gene ends were 2 bases for V and 2 bases for J; bases not matched to a gene: 4. CDR1 and CDR2 (germline): MNHEY, SVGAGI. DNA for the CDR3: TGTGCCAGCAGTTACCGGGGGGACTTCACAGATACGCAGTATTTT. Amino acids: CASSYRGDFTDTQYF.

Comment on this clonotype: A much bigger clone sits one base away, suggesting this may be a read error. The V and J genes are TRBV20-1 and TRBJ2-5, with 8 bases matching TRBD2. The CDR3 is made up of 13 amino acids. From germline, CDR1 is DFQATT and CDR2 SNEGSKA (reference sequence). This CDR3 is CGATGGSPETQYF. Here the CDR3 DNA reads TGCGGTGCGACGGGAGGGAGCCCGGAGACCCAGTACTTC.

This clonotype was seen a few times. The chain has TRBV19 and TRBJ2-7; the match to TRBD2 covers 9 bases. V lost 4 bases to trimming and J lost 5 bases; unmatched junction nucleotides: 9. This CDR3 is built from 15 residues. The germline gives CDR1 LNHDA, CDR2 SQIVND (reference sequence). The CDR3 coding sequence is TGTGCCAGTAGTACCCAACTAGCGGGTAACGACGAGCAGTACTTC. Residues: CASSTQLAGNDEQYF.

This clonotype showed up just a few times. The genes are TRBV28 and TRBJ1-5, with D uncertain. V dropped 4 bases and J dropped 2 bases, with 9 bases sitting between them. There are 14 residues in the CDR3. Germline CDR1 is MDHEN and CDR2 is SYDVKM. The CDR3 nucleotides are TGTGCCAGCAGTTCCGGTCTAGGCAATCAGCCCCAGCATTTT. Its translation is CASSSGLGNQPQHF.

This clonotype was observed many times. The chain is built from TRBV6-1 and TRBJ2-3, with D possibly being TRBD2 (6 bases). The CDR3 is 14 residues long. The V end lost 6 bases, the J end lost 0 bases, and 10 bases lay between the germline ends. Looked up from germline, CDR1 is MNHNS and CDR2 is SASEGT. CDR3 DNA: TGTGCCAGCAGCGAGAGCGGGAGCACAGATACGCAGTATTTT. Translated, it gives CASSESGSTDTQYF.

V is TRBV9 and J is TRBJ1-4, with D uncertain. The V and J ends lost 4 bases and 0 bases respectively, with 10 bases between them. This CDR3 has 15 amino acids. The germline CDR1 and CDR2 sequences are SGDLS and YYNGEE. The CDR3 is CASSTRHTTNEKLFF. CDR3 coding DNA: TGTGCCAGCAGCACCCGACACACAACTAATGAAAAACTGTTTTTT.

The table lists this clonotype with many counts. An end of the junction differs from the germline gene, which may be a read error. The chain uses TRBV7-2 and TRBJ2-7, with 7 bases lining up with TRBD1. CDR3 length equals 15 residues. Germline V gene lookup returns CDR1 SGHTA and CDR2 FQGNSA. The CDR3 region has the DNA TGTGCCAGCAGCTTAGAGAAGGGACAGAAAGGCGAGCGGTACTTC. Translation gives CASSLEKGQKGERYF.

This clonotype was seen ten or more times. This chain joins TRBV29-1 and TRBJ1-1; no firm D call. This CDR3 has 14 residues. The germline V gene has CDR1 SQVTM and CDR2 ANQGSEA. V was clipped by 1 base and J by 1 base, with 10 bases between them. CDR3 residues: CSVEGGPSNTEAFF. DNA of the CDR3: TGCAGCGTTGAAGGTGGGCCTTCGAACACTGAAGCTTTCTTT.

This clonotype has more than one count but fewer than ten. The rearrangement joins TRBV19 to TRBJ2-2; D may be TRBD1 (6 bases). The V gene's germline CDR1 is LNHDA and CDR2 SQIVND (reference sequence). Trimming took off 3 bases at V and 6 bases at J, with 8 bases between the two ends. This CDR3 has 13 amino acids. The CDR3 reads CASSMTGAGELFF. The DNA for the CDR3 is TGTGCCAGTAGTATGACAGGCGCCGGGGAGCTGTTTTTT.

A remark on this clonotype: Because the CDR3 is missing its conserved closing phenylalanine or tryptophan, this is likely a read error. V usage is TRBV20-1 and J usage is TRBJ1-1; D gene uncertain. Germline assignment: CDR1 DFQATT and CDR2 SNEGSKA (reference sequence). V was cut by 3 bases and J by 3 bases, with 8 bases left in between. The CDR3 contains 12 residues. The CDR3 sequence is CSASKADTEAFL. The DNA of the CDR3 is TGCAGTGCTAGTAAGGCAGACACTGAAGCTTTCCTT.

About this clonotype: This clone may be a read error of a much larger clone one base away. The chain uses TRBV11-2 and TRBJ2-1; D is possibly TRBD2 (6 bases). The J call is uncertain, as TRBJ2-7 better fits the DNA end. The CDR3 length is 13 residues. Germline CDR1 SGHAT, CDR2 FQNNGV. The CDR3 protein is CASSFSGANEQYF. The CDR3 DNA follows: TGTGCCAGCAGCTTCTCGGGAGCTAATGAGCAGTACTTC.

The chain couples TRBV29-1 to TRBJ1-1, with 7 positions matching TRBD1. Trimming cost V 7 bases and J 0 bases; bases outside gene matches: 5. This CDR3 comprises 13 residues. The germline CDR1 and CDR2 sequences are SQVTM and ANQGSEA. The CDR3 coding sequence is TGCAGCGCTCTACAGGGGTTGAACACTGAAGCTTTCTTT. Protein: CSALQGLNTEAFF.

This clonotype was observed at least ten times. The genes are TRBV5-1 and TRBJ1-3; D is ambiguous. The CDR3 is 15 amino acids. Trimming removed 4 bases at V and 0 bases at J, with 11 bases between. Germline loops: CDR1 SGHRS, CDR2 YFSETQ. As DNA, the CDR3 is TGCGCCAGCAGCGCACGTTCCGGCTCTGGAAACACCATATATTTT. Translated: CASSARSGSGNTIYF.

In its sample, this clonotype was seen a few times. The rearrangement joins TRBV28 to TRBJ2-3; tentatively, D is TRBD2 (6 bases). The CDR3 spans 15 residues. Per germline, CDR1 MDHEN and CDR2 SYDVKM. V was shortened by 2 bases and J by 4 bases, with 13 bases between the two germline ends. CDR3 loop: CASSLVDYGADTQYF. Written as DNA, the CDR3 is TGTGCCAGCAGTTTAGTGGACTACGGGGCAGATACGCAGTATTTT.

This clonotype came up many times. The rearrangement uses TRBV7-9 and TRBJ1-1, with no clear D. V lost 7 bases and J lost 3, with 6 bases in between. The CDR3 runs 11 residues. The germline V gene has CDR1 SEHNR and CDR2 FQNEAQ (reference sequence). CDR3 in amino acids: CASTADTEAFF. CDR3 in DNA: TGTGCCAGCACTGCAGACACTGAAGCTTTCTTT.

A few counts support this clonotype. V gene TRBV18 combines with J gene TRBJ2-7; a weak D match, TRBD1 (6 bases). Per germline, CDR1 KGHSH and CDR2 LQKENI. The CDR3 runs to 13 residues. The V gene lost 3 bases and the J gene lost 7 bases, with 13 bases spanning the gap. The CDR3 protein is CASSPRGLEEQYF. The CDR3 DNA reads TGTGCCAGCTCACCCAGGGGTCTGGAAGAGCAGTACTTC.

This clonotype turned up a few times. V usage is TRBV2 and J usage is TRBJ2-6; D unclear. Per germline, CDR1 SNHLY and CDR2 FYNNEI. The CDR3 is 16 residues long. Trimming cost V 2 bases and J 4 bases, with 12 bases left between them. CDR3 amino acids: CASSEYGLGGANVLTF. For the CDR3, the DNA is TGTGCCAGCAGTGAATACGGCCTGGGGGGGGCCAACGTCCTGACTTTC.

In this sample, this clonotype turned up many times. This sequence joins TRBV18 and TRBJ1-1; D perhaps matches TRBD1 (5 bases). V was pared by 4 bases and J by 4 bases, with 13 bases between. The CDR3 extends over 14 amino acids. Germline CDR1 is KGHSH and CDR2 is LQKENI. The CDR3 bases are TGTGCCAGCTCACTACAGGCGGGGGGCACTGAAGCTTTCTTT. Its translation is CASSLQAGGTEAFF. Full variable domain (remainder filled in from reference TRBV18 and TRBJ1-1): NAGVMQNPRHLVRRRGQEARLRCSPMKGHSHVYWYRQLPEEGLKFMVYLQKENIIDESGMPKERFSAEFPKEGPSILRIQQVVRGDSAAYFCASSLQAGGTEAFFGQGTRLTVV.

This chain uses TRBV24-1 with TRBJ2-1; 7 nucleotides agree with TRBD1. The CDR3 is 16 amino acids. CDR1 is KGHDR, CDR2 SFDVKD, per germline. J lost 3 bases, V lost 5 bases, and 9 bases had no gene match. The CDR3 is CATSGVGDRVYNEQFF. In DNA form, the CDR3 reads TGTGCCACCAGTGGGGTAGGAGACAGGGTCTACAATGAGCAGTTCTTC.

This clonotype came up many times. V is TRBV11-3 and J is TRBJ1-1; 11 bases are a match to TRBD1. Trimming removed 1 base from V and 3 bases from J; junction bases left unmatched: 7. The germline CDR1 and CDR2 sequences are SGHNT and YENEEA. This CDR3 is built from 17 residues. In DNA form, the CDR3 reads TGTGCCAGCAGCTTAGGCGGGGGACAGGGGGGAGACACTGAAGCTTTCTTT. Translating gives CASSLGGGQGGDTEAFF.